This T cell receptor beta chain was sequenced in a study of T cells in Graves' hyperthyroidism and ophthalmopathy. There are a few counts of this clonotype. The length of the CDR3 is 12 residues. Trimming stripped 4 bases from V and 2 bases from J, with 5 bases between. The germline gives CDR1 MGHDK, CDR2 SYGVNS. TCR beta CDR3 regions were amplified from RNA. The HTBI set primed first-round TCR CDR3 RT-PCR. TCRdb redid the calling of the multiplex PCR reads with MiXCR, one entry per CDR3 protein. The top ten clones hold around 70% of a sample with over 120,000 distinct CDR3 sequences, roughly a fifth of them seen once.

The gene calls are TRBV25-1 and TRBJ1-2; unclear D gene. The receptor comes from a woman aged 45-65 years with Graves' hyperthyroidism that later progressed to Graves' ophthalmopathy. Sequences were obtained from blood. In nucleotides, the CDR3 is TGTGCCAGCAGTGTCCTGAACTATGGCTACACCTTC. Encoded protein: CASSVLNYGYTF.